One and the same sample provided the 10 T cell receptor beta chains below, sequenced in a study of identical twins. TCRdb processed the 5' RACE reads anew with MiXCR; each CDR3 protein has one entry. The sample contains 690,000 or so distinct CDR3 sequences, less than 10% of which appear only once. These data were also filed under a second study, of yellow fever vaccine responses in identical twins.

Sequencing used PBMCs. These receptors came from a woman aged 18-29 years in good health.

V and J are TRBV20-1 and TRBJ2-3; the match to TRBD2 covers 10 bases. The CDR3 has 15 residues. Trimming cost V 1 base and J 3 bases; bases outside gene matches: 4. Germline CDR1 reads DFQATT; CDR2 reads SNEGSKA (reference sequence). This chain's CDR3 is CSARALAGRTDTQYF. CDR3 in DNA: TGCAGTGCTAGAGCACTAGCGGGGCGAACAGATACGCAGTATTTT.

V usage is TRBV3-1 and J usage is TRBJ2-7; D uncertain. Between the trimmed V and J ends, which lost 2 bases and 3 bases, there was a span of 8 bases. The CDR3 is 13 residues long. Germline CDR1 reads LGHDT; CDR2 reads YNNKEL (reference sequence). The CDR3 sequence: CASSQFPGYEQYF. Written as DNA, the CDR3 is TGTGCCAGCAGCCAATTCCCCGGCTACGAGCAGTACTTC.

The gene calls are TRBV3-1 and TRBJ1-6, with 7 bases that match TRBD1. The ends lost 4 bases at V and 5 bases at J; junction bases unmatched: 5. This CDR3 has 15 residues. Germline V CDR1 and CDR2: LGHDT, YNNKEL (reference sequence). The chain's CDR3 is CASSLGTVDNSPLHF. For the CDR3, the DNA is TGTGCCAGCAGCCTCGGGACAGTCGATAATTCACCCCTCCACTTT.

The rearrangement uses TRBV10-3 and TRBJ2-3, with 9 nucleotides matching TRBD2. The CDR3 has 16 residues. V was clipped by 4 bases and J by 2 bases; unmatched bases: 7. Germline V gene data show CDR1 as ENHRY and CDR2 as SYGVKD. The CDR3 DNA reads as TGTGCCATCAGTGCCTTAGCGGGGGCGACCACAGATACGCAGTATTTT. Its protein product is CAISALAGATTDTQYF.

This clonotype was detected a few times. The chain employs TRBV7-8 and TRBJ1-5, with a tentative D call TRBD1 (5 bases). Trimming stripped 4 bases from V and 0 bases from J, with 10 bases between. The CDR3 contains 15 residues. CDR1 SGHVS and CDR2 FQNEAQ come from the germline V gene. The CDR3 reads CASSSGRPSNQPQHF. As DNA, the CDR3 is TGTGCCAGCAGCTCGGGACGGCCTAGCAATCAGCCCCAGCATTTT. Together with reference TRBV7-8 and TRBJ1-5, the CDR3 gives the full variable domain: GAGVSQSPRYKVAKRGQDVALRCDPISGHVSLFWYQQALGQGPEFLTYFQNEAQLDKSGLPSDRFFAERPEGSVSTLKIQRTQQEDSAVYLCASSSGRPSNQPQHFGDGTRLSIL.

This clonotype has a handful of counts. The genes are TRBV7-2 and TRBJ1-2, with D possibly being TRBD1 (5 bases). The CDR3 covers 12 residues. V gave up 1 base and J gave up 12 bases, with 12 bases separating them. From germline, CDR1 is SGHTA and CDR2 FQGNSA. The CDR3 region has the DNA TGTGCCAGCAGCTTAGGTGGGGCAACCCACACCTTC. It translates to CASSLGGATHTF.

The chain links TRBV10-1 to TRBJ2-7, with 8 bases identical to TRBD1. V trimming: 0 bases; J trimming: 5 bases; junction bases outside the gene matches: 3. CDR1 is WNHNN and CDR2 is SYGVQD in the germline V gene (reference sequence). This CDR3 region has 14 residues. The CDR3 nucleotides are TGCGCCAGCAGTGAGTCTGGACAGGGAAACGAGCAGTACTTC. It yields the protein CASSESGQGNEQYF.

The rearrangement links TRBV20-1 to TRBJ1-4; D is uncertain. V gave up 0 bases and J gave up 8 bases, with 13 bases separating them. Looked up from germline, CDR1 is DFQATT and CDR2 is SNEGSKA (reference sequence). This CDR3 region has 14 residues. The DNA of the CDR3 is TGCAGTGCTAGAGAATCGATTATGGGGGAAAAACTGTTTTTT. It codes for CSARESIMGEKLFF.

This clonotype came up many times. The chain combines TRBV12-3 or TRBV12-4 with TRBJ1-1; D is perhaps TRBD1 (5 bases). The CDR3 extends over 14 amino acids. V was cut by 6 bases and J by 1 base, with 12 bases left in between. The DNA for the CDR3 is TGTGCCAGCAGCACCCGGGGCGGGAACACTGAAGCTTTCTTT. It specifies CASSTRGGNTEAFF.

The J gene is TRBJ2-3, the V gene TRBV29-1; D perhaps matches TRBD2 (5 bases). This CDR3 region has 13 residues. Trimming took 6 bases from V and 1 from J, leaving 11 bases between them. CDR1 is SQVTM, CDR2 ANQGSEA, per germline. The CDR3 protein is CSVPRTGTDTQYF. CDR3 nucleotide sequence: TGCAGCGTCCCTCGGACTGGCACAGATACGCAGTATTTT.